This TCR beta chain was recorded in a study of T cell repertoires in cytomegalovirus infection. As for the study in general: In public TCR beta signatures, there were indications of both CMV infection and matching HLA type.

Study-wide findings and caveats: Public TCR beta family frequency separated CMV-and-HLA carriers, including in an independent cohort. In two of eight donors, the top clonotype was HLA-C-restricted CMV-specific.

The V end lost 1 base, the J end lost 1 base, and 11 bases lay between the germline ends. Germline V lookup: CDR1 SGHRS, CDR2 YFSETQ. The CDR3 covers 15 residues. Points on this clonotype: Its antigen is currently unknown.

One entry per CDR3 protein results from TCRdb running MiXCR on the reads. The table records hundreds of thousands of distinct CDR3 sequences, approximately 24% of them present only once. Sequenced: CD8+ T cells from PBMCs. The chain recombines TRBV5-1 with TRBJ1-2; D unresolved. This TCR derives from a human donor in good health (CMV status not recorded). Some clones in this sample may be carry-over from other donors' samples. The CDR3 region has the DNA TGCGCCAGCAGCTTGCAGGACGGCGTTAACTATGGCTACACCTTC. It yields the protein CASSLQDGVNYGYTF.